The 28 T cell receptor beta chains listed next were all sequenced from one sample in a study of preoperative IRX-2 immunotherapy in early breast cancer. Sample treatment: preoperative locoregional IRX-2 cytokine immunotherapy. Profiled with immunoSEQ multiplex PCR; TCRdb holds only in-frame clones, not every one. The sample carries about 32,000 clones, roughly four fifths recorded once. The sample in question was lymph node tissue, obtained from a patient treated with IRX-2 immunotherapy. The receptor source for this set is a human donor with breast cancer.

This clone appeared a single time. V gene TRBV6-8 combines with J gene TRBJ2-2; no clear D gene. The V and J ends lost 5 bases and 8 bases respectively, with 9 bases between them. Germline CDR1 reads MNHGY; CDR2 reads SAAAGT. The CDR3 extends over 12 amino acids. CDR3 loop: CASSILAGELFF. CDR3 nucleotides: TGTGCCAGCAGTATCCTCGCGGGGGAGCTGTTTTTT.

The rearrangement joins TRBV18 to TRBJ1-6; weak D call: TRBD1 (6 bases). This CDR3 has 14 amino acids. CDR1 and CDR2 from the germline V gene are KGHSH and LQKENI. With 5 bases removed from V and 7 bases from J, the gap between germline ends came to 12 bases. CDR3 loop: CASSNTGYNSPLHF. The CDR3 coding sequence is TGTGCCAGCTCAAATACAGGGTACAATTCACCCCTCCACTTT.

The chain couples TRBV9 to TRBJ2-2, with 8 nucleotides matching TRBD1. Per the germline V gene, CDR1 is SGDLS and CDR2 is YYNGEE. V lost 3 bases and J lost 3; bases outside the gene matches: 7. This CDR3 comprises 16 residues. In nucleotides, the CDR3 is TGTGCCAGCAGCGGGTTCAGGGGGCCGGACACCGGGGAGCTGTTTTTT. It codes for CASSGFRGPDTGELFF.

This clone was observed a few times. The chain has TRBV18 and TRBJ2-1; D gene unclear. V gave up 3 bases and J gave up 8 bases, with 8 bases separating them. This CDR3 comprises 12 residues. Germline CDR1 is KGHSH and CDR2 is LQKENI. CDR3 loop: CASSPSSDEQFF. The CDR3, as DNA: TGTGCCAGCTCACCGTCCTCGGATGAGCAGTTCTTC.

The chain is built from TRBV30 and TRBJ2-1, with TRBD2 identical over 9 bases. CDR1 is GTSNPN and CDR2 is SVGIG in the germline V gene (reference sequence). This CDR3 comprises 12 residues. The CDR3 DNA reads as TGTGACCTAGCGGGGCCCTACAATGAGCAGTTCTTC. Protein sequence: CDLAGPYNEQFF.

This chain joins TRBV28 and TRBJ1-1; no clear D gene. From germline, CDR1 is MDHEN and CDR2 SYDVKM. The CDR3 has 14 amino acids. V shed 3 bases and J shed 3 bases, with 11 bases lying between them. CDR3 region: CASSLGHGYTEAFF. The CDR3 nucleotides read TGTGCCAGCAGTTTGGGCCACGGGTACACTGAAGCTTTCTTT.

The CDR3 nucleotides read TGTGCCTGGAGTGTACCTTACAAAACCCACAATGAGCAGTTCTTC. This codes for CAWSVPYKTHNEQFF. V is TRBV30 and J is TRBJ2-1; D is ambiguous. V was clipped by 0 bases and J by 5 bases, with 14 bases between them. Germline V gene data show CDR1 as GTSNPN and CDR2 as SVGIG (reference sequence). The CDR3 extends over 15 amino acids.

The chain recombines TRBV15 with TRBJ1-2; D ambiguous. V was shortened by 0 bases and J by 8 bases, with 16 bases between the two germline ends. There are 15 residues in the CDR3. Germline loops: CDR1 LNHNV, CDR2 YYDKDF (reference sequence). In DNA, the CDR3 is TGTGCCACCAGCAGAGAATCGGCCGGCTTTCGAGGCTACACCTTC. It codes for CATSRESAGFRGYTF.

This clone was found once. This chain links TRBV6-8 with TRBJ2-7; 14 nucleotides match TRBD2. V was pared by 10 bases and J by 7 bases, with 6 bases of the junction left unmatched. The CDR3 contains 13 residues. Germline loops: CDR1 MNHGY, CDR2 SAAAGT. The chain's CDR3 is CAISGTSGSEQYF. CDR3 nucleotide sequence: TGTGCCATCAGCGGGACTAGCGGGAGTGAGCAGTACTTC.

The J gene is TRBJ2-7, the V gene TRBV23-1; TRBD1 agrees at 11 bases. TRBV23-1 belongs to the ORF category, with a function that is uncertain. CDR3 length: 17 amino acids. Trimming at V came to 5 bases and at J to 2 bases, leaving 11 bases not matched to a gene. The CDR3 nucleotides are TGCGCCAGCAGTTATTTTCCGGGACAGGGGGTCCCCTACGAGCAGTACTTC. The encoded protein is CASSYFPGQGVPYEQYF.

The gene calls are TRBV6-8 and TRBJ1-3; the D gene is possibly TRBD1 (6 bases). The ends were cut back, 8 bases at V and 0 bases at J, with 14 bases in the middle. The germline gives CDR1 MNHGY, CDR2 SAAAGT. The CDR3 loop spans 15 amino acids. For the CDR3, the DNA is TGTGCCAGCGGGCGACAGGACCGCTCTGGAAACACCATATATTTT. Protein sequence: CASGRQDRSGNTIYF.

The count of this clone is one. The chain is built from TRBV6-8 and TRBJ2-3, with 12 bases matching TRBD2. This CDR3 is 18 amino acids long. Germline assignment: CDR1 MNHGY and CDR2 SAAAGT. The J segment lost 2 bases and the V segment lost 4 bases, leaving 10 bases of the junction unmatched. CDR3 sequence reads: CASSSPALAGGTTDTQYF. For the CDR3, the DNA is TGTGCCAGCAGTTCCCCGGCACTAGCGGGAGGAACCACAGATACGCAGTATTTT.

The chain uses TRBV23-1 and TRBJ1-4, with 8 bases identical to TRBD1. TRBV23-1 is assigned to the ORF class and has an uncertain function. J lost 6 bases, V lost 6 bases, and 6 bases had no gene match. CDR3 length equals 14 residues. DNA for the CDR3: TGCGCCAGCAGCCAAGACAGGGGAGATGAAAAACTGTTTTTT. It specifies CASSQDRGDEKLFF.

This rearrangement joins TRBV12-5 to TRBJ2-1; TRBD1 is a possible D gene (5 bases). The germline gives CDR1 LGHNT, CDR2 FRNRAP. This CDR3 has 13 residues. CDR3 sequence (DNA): TGTGCCAGCACCTTCCTAGTGGGGCATGAGCAGTTCTTC. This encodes CASTFLVGHEQFF.

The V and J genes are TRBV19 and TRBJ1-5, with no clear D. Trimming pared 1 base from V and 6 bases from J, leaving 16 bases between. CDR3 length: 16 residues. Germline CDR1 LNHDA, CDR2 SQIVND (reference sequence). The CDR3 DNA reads TGTGCCAGTAGTATAGTCCCACGCACAAAAACTCAGCCCCAGCATTTT. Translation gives CASSIVPRTKTQPQHF.

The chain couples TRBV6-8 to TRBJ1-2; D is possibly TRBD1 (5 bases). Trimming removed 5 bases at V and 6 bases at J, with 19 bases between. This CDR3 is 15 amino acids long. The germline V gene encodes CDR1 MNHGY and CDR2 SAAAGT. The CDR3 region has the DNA TGTGCCAGCAGTGAGCAACGTGGGGACTCAAATGGCTACACCTTC. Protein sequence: CASSEQRGDSNGYTF.

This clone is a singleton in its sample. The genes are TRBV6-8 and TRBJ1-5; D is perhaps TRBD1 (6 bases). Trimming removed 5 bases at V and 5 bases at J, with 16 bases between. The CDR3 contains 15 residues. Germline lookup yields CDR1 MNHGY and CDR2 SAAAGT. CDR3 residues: CASSDGQGNYQPQHF. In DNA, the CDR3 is TGTGCCAGCAGTGATGGGCAGGGGAATTATCAGCCCCAGCATTTT.

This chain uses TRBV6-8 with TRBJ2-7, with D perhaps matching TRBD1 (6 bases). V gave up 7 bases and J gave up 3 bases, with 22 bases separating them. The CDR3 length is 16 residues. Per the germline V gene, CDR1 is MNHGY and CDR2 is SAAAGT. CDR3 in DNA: TGTGCCAGCAACCCCATTAACAGGGCAACCAACTACGAGCAGTACTTC. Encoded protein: CASNPINRATNYEQYF.

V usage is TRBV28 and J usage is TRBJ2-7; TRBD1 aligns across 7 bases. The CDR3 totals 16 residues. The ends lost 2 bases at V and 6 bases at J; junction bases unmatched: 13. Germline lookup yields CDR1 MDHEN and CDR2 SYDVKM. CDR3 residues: CASSLPPRQGPLEQYF. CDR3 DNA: TGTGCCAGCAGTTTACCCCCTAGACAGGGCCCACTCGAGCAGTACTTC.

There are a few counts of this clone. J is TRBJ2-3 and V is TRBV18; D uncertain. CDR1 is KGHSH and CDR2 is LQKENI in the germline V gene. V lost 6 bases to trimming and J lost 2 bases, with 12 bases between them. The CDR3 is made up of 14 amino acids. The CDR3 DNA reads TGTGCCAGCTCTCGAGACTTTAACACAGATACGCAGTATTTT. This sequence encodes CASSRDFNTDTQYF.

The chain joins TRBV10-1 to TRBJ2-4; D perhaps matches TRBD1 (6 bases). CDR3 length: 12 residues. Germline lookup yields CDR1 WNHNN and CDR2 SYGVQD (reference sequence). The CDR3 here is CGGRQGQGIQYF. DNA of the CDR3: TGCGGGGGGCGACAAGGACAAGGCATTCAGTACTTC.

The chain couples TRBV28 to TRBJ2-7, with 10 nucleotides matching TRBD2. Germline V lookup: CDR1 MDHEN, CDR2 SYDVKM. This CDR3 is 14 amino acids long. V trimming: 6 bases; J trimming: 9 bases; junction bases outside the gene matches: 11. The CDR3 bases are TGTGCCAGCAGAATAGCGGGAGGCCAAGGCCCGCAGTACTTC. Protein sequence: CASRIAGGQGPQYF.

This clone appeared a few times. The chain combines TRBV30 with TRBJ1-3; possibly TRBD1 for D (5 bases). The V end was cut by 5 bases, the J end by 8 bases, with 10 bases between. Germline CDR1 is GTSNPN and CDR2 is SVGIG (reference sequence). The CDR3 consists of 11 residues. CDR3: CAWAVGDTIYF. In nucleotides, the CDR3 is TGTGCCTGGGCCGTAGGGGACACCATATATTTT.

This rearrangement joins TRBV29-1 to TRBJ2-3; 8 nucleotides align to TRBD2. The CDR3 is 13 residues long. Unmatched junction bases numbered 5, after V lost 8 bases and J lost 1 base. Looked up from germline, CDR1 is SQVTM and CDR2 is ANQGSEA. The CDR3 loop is CSLAGPGTDTQYF. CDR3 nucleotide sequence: TGCAGCCTAGCGGGTCCTGGCACAGATACGCAGTATTTT.

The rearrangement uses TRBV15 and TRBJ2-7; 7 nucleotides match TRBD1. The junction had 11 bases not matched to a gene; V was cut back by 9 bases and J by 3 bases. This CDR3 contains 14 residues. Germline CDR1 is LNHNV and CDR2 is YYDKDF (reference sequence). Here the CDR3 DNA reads TGTGCCACTTCTACAGGTCGACAGGGCTACGAGCAGTACTTC. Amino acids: CATSTGRQGYEQYF.

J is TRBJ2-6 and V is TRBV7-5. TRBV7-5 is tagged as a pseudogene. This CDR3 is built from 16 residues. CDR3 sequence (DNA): TGTGCCAGCAGCTTACTTGTGGACTCTGGGGCCAACGTCCTGACTTTC. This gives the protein CASSLLVDSGANVLTF.

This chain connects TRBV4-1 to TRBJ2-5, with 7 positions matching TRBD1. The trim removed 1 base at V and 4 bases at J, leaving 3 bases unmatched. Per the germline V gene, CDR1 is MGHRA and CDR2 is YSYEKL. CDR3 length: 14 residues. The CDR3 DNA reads TGCGCCAGCAGCCAAGGGACAGGTGGAGAGACCCAGTACTTC. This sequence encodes CASSQGTGGETQYF.

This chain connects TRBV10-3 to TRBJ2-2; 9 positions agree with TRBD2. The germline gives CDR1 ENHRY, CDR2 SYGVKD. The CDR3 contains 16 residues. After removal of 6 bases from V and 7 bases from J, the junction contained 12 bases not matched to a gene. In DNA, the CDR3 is TGTGCCATCAGCCTCATAGCGGGAGAGGGAGGCGGGGAGCTGTTTTTT. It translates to CAISLIAGEGGGELFF.